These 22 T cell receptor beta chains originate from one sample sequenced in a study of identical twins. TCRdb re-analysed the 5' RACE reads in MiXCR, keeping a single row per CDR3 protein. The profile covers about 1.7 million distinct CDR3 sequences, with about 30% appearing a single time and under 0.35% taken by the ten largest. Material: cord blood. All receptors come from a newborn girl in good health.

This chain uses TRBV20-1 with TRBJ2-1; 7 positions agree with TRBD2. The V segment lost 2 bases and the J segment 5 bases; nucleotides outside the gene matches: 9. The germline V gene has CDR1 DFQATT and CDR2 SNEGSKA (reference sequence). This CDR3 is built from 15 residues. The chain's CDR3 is CSARKKLASNNEQFF. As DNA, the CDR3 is TGCAGTGCTAGAAAAAAACTAGCGTCAAACAATGAGCAGTTCTTC.

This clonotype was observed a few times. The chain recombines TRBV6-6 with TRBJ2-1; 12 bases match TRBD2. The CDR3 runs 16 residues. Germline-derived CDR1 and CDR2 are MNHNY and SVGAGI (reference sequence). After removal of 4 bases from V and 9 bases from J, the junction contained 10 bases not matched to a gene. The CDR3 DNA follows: TGTGCCAGCAGTTTCCCGCTAGCGGGGGGGCTTAGTGAGCAGTTCTTC. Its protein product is CASSFPLAGGLSEQFF.

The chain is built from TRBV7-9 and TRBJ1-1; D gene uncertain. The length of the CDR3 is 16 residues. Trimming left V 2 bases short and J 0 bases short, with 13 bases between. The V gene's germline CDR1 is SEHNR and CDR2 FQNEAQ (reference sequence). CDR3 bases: TGTGCCAGCAGCTTACTTCCGGGAAGGATGAACACTGAAGCTTTCTTT. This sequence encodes CASSLLPGRMNTEAFF.

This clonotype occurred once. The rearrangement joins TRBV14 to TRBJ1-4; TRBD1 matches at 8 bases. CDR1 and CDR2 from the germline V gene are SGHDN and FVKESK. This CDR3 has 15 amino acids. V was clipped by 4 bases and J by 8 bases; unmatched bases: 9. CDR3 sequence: CASSPIQGAMEKLFF. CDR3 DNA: TGTGCCAGCAGCCCGATCCAGGGGGCGATGGAAAAACTGTTTTTT.

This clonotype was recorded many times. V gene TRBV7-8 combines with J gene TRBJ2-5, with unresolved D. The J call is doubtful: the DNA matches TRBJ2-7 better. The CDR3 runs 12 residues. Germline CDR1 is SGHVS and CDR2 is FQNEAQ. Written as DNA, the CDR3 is TGTGCCAGCAGCTTAGTGGGGTTCGAGCAGTACTTC. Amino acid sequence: CASSLVGFEQYF.

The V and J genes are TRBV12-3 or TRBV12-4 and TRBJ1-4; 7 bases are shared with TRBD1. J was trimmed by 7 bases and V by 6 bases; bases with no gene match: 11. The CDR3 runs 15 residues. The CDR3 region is CASSPRTGLFEKLFF. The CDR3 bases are TGTGCCAGCAGCCCCCGGACAGGTCTCTTTGAAAAACTGTTTTTT.

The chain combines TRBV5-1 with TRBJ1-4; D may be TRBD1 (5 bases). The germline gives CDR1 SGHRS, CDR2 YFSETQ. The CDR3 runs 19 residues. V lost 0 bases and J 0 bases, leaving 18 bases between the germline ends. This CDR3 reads CASSLGSVGPTATNEKLFF. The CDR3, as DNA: TGCGCCAGCAGCTTGGGGTCAGTGGGGCCGACTGCAACTAATGAAAAACTGTTTTTT.

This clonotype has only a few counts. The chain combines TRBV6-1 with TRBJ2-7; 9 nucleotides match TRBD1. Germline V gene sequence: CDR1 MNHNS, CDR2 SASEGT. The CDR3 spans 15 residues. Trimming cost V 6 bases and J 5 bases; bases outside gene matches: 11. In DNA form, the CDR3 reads TGTGCCAGCAGGGTTCTCGGGACAGGGATTAACGAGCAGTACTTC. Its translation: CASRVLGTGINEQYF.

For the CDR3, the DNA is TGTGCCACCAGTGATGGCCGACAGCCTTACGAGCAGTACTTC. It codes for CATSDGRQPYEQYF. The chain is built from TRBV24-1 and TRBJ2-4, with D possibly matching TRBD1 (5 bases). The J call may be wrong; the DNA end is better matched by TRBJ2-7. CDR1 is KGHDR and CDR2 is SFDVKD in the germline V gene. The CDR3 totals 14 residues.

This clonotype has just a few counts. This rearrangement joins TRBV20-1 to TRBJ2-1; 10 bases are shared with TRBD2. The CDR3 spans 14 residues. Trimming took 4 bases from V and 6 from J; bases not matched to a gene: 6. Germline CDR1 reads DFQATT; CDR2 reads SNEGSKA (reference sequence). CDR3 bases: TGCAGTGCTACTAGCGGGAGCCATGGCAATGAGCAGTTCTTC. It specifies CSATSGSHGNEQFF.

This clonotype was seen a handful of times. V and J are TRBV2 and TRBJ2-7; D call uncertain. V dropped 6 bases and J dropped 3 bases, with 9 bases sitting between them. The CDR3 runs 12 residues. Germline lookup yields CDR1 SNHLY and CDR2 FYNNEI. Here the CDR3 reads CASRDGDYEQYF. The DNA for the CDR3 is TGTGCCAGCAGGGACGGCGACTACGAGCAGTACTTC.

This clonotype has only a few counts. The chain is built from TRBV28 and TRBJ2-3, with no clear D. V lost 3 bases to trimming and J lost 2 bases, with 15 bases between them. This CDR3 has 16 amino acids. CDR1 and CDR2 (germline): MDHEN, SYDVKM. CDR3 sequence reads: CASSFYRQRSTDTQYF. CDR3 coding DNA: TGTGCCAGCAGTTTCTACCGCCAGAGGTCCACAGATACGCAGTATTTT.

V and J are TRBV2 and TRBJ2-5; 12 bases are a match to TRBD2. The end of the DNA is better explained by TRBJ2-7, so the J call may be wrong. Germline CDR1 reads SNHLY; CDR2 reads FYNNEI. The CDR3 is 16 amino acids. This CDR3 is CASTESPLAGGYEQYF. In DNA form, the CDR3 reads TGTGCCAGCACTGAGTCCCCACTAGCGGGAGGCTACGAGCAGTACTTC.

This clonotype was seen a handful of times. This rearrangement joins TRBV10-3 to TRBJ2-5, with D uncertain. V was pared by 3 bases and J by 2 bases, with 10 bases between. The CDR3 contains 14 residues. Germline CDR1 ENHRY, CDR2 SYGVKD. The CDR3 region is CAISESAAQETQYF. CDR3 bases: TGTGCCATCAGTGAATCAGCAGCTCAAGAGACCCAGTACTTC.

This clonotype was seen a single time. The CDR3 loop is CASSLGESQYF. CDR3 nucleotide sequence: TGTGCCAGCAGTTTGGGTGAAAGCCAGTACTTC. The chain is built from TRBV6-6 and TRBJ2-7; D ambiguous. In germline, CDR1 is MNHNY, CDR2 SVGAGI (reference sequence). The CDR3 is 11 amino acids. V gave up 4 bases and J gave up 10 bases, with 11 bases separating them.

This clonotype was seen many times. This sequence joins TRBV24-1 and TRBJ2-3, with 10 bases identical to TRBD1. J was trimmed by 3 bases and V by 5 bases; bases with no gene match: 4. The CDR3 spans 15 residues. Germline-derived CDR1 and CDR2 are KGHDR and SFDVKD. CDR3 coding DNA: TGTGCCACCAGTGCTGGGACAGGGGTAACAGATACGCAGTATTTT. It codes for CATSAGTGVTDTQYF.

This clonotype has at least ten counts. The CDR3 region is CASSGTNYEQYF. CDR3 DNA sequence: TGTGCCAGCAGCGGGACAAACTACGAGCAGTACTTC. This chain connects TRBV9 to TRBJ2-7; perhaps TRBD1 as D (5 bases). V lost 3 bases to trimming and J lost 3 bases, with 7 bases between them. CDR1 is SGDLS, CDR2 YYNGEE, per germline. The CDR3 is 12 residues long. The whole variable domain, remainder taken from reference TRBV9 and TRBJ2-7, is DSGVTQTPKHLITATGQRVTLRCSPRSGDLSVYWYQQSLDQGLQFLIQYYNGEERAKGNILERFSAQQFPDLHSELNLSSLELGDSALYFCASSGTNYEQYFGPGTRLTVT.

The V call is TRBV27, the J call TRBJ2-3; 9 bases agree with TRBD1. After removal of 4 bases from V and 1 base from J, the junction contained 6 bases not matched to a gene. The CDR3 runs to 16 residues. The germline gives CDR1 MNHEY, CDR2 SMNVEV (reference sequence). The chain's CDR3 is CASSYMWTGGTDTQYF. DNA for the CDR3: TGTGCCAGCAGTTACATGTGGACAGGGGGCACAGATACGCAGTATTTT.

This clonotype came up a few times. The CDR3 DNA follows: TGCAGTGCCCAGACTAGGATCACAGATACGCAGTATTTT. The encoded protein is CSAQTRITDTQYF. The chain is built from TRBV20-1 and TRBJ2-3, with a possible D match to TRBD2 (6 bases). Trimming stripped 6 bases from V and 2 bases from J, with 12 bases between. The length of the CDR3 is 13 residues. CDR1 is DFQATT and CDR2 is SNEGSKA in the germline V gene (reference sequence).

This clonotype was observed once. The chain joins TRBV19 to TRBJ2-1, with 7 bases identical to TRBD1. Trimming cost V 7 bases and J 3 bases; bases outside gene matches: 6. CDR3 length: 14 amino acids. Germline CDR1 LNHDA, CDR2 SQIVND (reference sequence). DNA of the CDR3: TGTGCCAGTACCGAACAGGGGAGCTACAATGAGCAGTTCTTC. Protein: CASTEQGSYNEQFF.

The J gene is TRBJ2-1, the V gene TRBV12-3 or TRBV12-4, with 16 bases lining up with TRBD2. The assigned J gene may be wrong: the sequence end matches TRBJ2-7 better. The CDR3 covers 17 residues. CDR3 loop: CASRPGTSGGAYNEQYF. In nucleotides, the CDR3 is TGTGCCAGCAGACCCGGGACTAGCGGGGGGGCCTACAATGAGCAGTACTTC.

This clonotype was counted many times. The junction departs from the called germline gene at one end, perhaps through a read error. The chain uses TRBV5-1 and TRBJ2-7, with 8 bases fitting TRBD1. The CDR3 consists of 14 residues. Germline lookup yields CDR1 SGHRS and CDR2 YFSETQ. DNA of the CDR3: TGTGCCAGCAGTTTATTACAGGGGGCCTACGAGCAGTACTTC. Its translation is CASSLLQGAYEQYF.